These 8 T cell receptor beta chains came from one sample sequenced in a study of blood T cell repertoires in COVID-19. Libraries were prepared by immunoSEQ multiplex PCR; TCRdb keeps only in-frame clonotypes and omits some of them. The sample shows over 150,000 clones, 80% to 85% of them seen only once. Material for sequencing was peripheral blood. These receptors all stem from a woman aged 55 to 70 with acute or convalescent COVID-19.

The CDR3 nucleotides are TGTGCCAGCAGCTTAATAGCATCATTAGGCCTCTACGAGCAGTACTTC. Its protein is CASSLIASLGLYEQYF. V gene TRBV11-2 combines with J gene TRBJ2-7; D gene unclear. CDR3 length: 16 amino acids. Deletions cut 2 bases from V and 3 bases from J, with 17 bases between. Germline V gives CDR1 SGHAT, CDR2 FQNNGV. Drawing the rest from reference TRBV11-2 and TRBJ2-7, the complete variable domain is EAGVAQSPRYKIIEKRQSVAFWCNPISGHATLYWYQQILGQGPKLLIQFQNNGVVDDSQLPKDRFSAERLKGVDSTLKIQPAKLEDSAVYLCASSLIASLGLYEQYFGPGTRLTVT.

This clone has a single count. The genes are TRBV25-1 and TRBJ1-2; D unclear. V was trimmed by 1 base and J by 14 bases, leaving 11 bases between them. The CDR3 contains 11 residues. The germline gives CDR1 MGHDK, CDR2 SYGVNS. CDR3 amino acids: CASSESLERTF. The CDR3 bases are TGTGCCAGCAGTGAATCCCTCGAGAGGACCTTC.

This clone was seen a handful of times. J is TRBJ1-5 and V is TRBV5-4; D might be TRBD1 (6 bases). Germline V gene data show CDR1 as SGHNT and CDR2 as YYREEE (reference sequence). With 4 bases removed from V and 5 bases from J, the gap between germline ends came to 10 bases. The CDR3 has 13 amino acids. In DNA, the CDR3 is TGTGCCAGCAGCCCTGGACAGTATCAGCCCCAGCATTTT. Translated: CASSPGQYQPQHF.

The V call is TRBV6-5, the J call TRBJ2-7; maybe TRBD1 (6 bases). CDR1 and CDR2 (germline): MNHEY, SVGAGI. The V and J ends lost 2 bases and 6 bases respectively, with 8 bases between them. This CDR3 is built from 12 residues. Here the CDR3 reads CASSYADSEQYF. In DNA, the CDR3 is TGTGCCAGCAGTTACGCGGACAGCGAGCAGTACTTC.

V gene TRBV5-1 combines with J gene TRBJ1-1, with a possible D match to TRBD1 (6 bases). Trimming left V 7 bases short and J 0 bases short, with 13 bases between. The V gene's germline CDR1 is SGHRS and CDR2 YFSETQ. The CDR3 runs 14 residues. DNA of the CDR3: TGCGCCAGCTTACGGGACAACATGAACACTGAAGCTTTCTTT. Protein sequence: CASLRDNMNTEAFF.

The CDR3 nucleotides are TGCGCCAGCTCAAGGGGAGGGGCGGCTTACGAGCAGTACTTC. Translating it yields CASSRGGAAYEQYF. The V gene is TRBV5-1, the J gene TRBJ2-7, with 7 bases aligning to TRBD2. The V gene's germline CDR1 is SGHRS and CDR2 YFSETQ. CDR3 length: 14 residues. The V gene end was trimmed by 7 bases and the J gene end by 4 bases; junction bases not matched to a gene: 11.

V usage is TRBV6-2 or TRBV6-3 and J usage is TRBJ1-2; the match to TRBD1 covers 9 bases. Germline trimming cut 2 bases from V and 3 bases from J; bases unmatched to any gene: 4. Per the germline V gene, CDR1 is MNHEY and CDR2 is SVGEGT. This CDR3 spans 15 amino acids. Here the CDR3 reads CASSYPTGGDYGYTF. The CDR3, as DNA: TGTGCCAGCAGTTACCCGACAGGGGGAGACTATGGCTACACCTTC.

A few counts support this clone. V and J are TRBV25-1 and TRBJ2-7; 7 bases fit TRBD1. Germline lookup yields CDR1 MGHDK and CDR2 SYGVNS. Trimming removed 3 bases from V and 3 bases from J; junction bases left unmatched: 8. CDR3 size: 15 residues. CDR3 in amino acids: CASSDPGQEDYEQYF. As DNA, the CDR3 is TGTGCCAGCAGTGACCCAGGACAGGAAGACTACGAGCAGTACTTC.